Presented here are 25 T cell receptor beta chains from one specimen sequenced in a study of CD4 T cell repertoires in COVID-19 (dated by TCRdb to about 2021). The library was generated by the immunoSEQ multiplex PCR assay. Not all clones reach the TCRdb copy of this immuneACCESS table, which keeps in-frame sequences only. Checked studies attribute under half of the gap to unresolved V genes and leave the rest unexplained. Present in this sample are some 80,000 clones, about four fifths of which were seen just once. 0.45% to 0.6% of the sample goes to the ten largest clones. The label giving this sample's time point can be read as: sample from a COVID-19-recovered individual after infection. Sequencing was performed on CD4+ T cells from peripheral blood, taken after recovery from COVID-19. All receptors come from a human donor who had COVID-19.

The chain carries TRBV3-1 (or the pseudogene TRBV3-2) and TRBJ2-3; D unclear. CDR1 LGHDT and CDR2 YNNKEL come from the germline V gene (reference sequence). Trimming removed 2 bases at V and 6 bases at J, with 9 bases between. The CDR3 has 13 residues. CDR3 DNA sequence: TGTGCCAGCAGCCAACACCCCTCTGATACGCAGTATTTT. This translates into CASSQHPSDTQYF.

The chain combines TRBV28 with TRBJ1-5, with D perhaps TRBD1 (5 bases). Trimming removed 5 bases at V and 2 bases at J, with 13 bases between. The CDR3 is made up of 15 amino acids. Germline loops: CDR1 MDHEN, CDR2 SYDVKM. The CDR3 nucleotides are TGTGCCAGCAGTCCGCAGGGAGGGGGCAATCAGCCCCAGCATTTT. Encoded protein: CASSPQGGGNQPQHF.

This chain connects TRBV29-1 to TRBJ2-5, with a tentative D call TRBD1 (6 bases). The CDR3 totals 13 residues. The V end lost 5 bases, the J end lost 7 bases, and 17 bases lay between the germline ends. The germline V gene has CDR1 SQVTM and CDR2 ANQGSEA. The CDR3 loop is CSVSPLGAGTQYF. CDR3 nucleotide sequence: TGCAGCGTTTCGCCACTGGGGGCAGGGACCCAGTACTTC.

This clone was seen just once. The CDR3 is CATSQSTDTQYF. In nucleotides, the CDR3 is TGTGCCACCAGTCAGAGCACAGATACGCAGTATTTT. The chain links TRBV24-1 to TRBJ2-3; D unresolved. The CDR3 is made up of 12 amino acids. V was clipped by 6 bases and J by 0 bases, with 3 bases between them. Looked up from germline, CDR1 is KGHDR and CDR2 is SFDVKD.

The gene calls are TRBV7-7 and TRBJ2-1; D might be TRBD1 (5 bases). Trimming took 1 base from V and 2 from J, leaving 12 bases between them. The CDR3 consists of 16 residues. Germline V CDR1 and CDR2: SSHAT, FNYEAQ (reference sequence). Here the CDR3 reads CASSLEDSPPYNEQFF. The CDR3 DNA follows: TGTGCCAGCAGCTTAGAAGACAGCCCTCCCTACAATGAGCAGTTCTTC. The whole variable domain, remainder taken from reference TRBV7-7 and TRBJ2-1, is GAGVSQSPRYKVTKRGQDVTLRCDPISSHATLYWYQQALGQGPEFLTYFNYEAQPDKSGLPSDRFSAERPEGSISTLTIQRTEQRDSAMYRCASSLEDSPPYNEQFFGPGTRLTVL.

The chain couples TRBV29-1 to TRBJ1-1, with unresolved D. The V end was cut by 4 bases, the J end by 11 bases, with 11 bases between. The germline V gene has CDR1 SQVTM and CDR2 ANQGSEA. This CDR3 has 10 amino acids. The CDR3 here is CSVAVRQAFF. The CDR3 coding sequence is TGCAGCGTTGCGGTTAGGCAGGCTTTCTTT.

The rearrangement links TRBV19 to TRBJ1-5, with 7 nucleotides matching TRBD1. CDR1 is LNHDA and CDR2 is SQIVND in the germline V gene (reference sequence). This CDR3 has 19 amino acids. J gave up 1 base and V 1 base, and 13 bases lay outside the gene matches. The CDR3 DNA reads TGTGCCAGTAGTATAGCACCGGGACAGTTAATGGCGAGCAATCAGCCCCAGCATTTT. Its translation is CASSIAPGQLMASNQPQHF.

The chain has TRBV19 and TRBJ1-1; a possible D gene is TRBD1 (5 bases). CDR1 LNHDA and CDR2 SQIVND come from the germline V gene (reference sequence). Deletions cut 3 bases from V and 5 bases from J, with 19 bases between. The CDR3 loop spans 16 amino acids. The CDR3 reads CASSIWREGRYTEAFF. DNA for the CDR3: TGTGCCAGTAGTATCTGGAGGGAGGGGAGATATACTGAAGCTTTCTTT. Full variable domain (rest looked up from reference TRBV19 and TRBJ1-1): DGGITQSPKYLFRKEGQNVTLSCEQNLNHDAMYWYRQDPGQGLRLIYYSQIVNDFQKGDIAEGYSVSREKKESFPLTVTSAQKNPTAFYLCASSIWREGRYTEAFFGQGTRLTVV.

The gene calls are TRBV9 and TRBJ1-3; 9 nucleotides align to TRBD1. Germline-derived CDR1 and CDR2 are SGDLS and YYNGEE. The CDR3 runs 17 residues. V lost 3 bases to trimming and J lost 1 base; unmatched junction nucleotides: 8. CDR3 loop: CASSAGQGVGSGNTIYF. Here the CDR3 DNA reads TGTGCCAGCAGCGCGGGACAGGGAGTGGGATCTGGAAACACCATATATTTT. Combining the CDR3 with reference TRBV9 and TRBJ1-3 gives the whole variable domain DSGVTQTPKHLITATGQRVTLRCSPRSGDLSVYWYQQSLDQGLQFLIQYYNGEERAKGNILERFSAQQFPDLHSELNLSSLELGDSALYFCASSAGQGVGSGNTIYFGEGSWLTVV.

This sequence joins TRBV19 and TRBJ1-4, with D hard to call. CDR3 length: 14 residues. Germline CDR1 and CDR2: LNHDA and SQIVND (reference sequence). V was trimmed by 3 bases and J by 5 bases, leaving 10 bases between them. CDR3 in DNA: TGTGCCAGTAGTATTGAGCTTCAGAATGAAAAACTGTTTTTT. Translation: CASSIELQNEKLFF. The complete variable domain, with remaining parts taken from reference TRBV19 and TRBJ1-4, reads DGGITQSPKYLFRKEGQNVTLSCEQNLNHDAMYWYRQDPGQGLRLIYYSQIVNDFQKGDIAEGYSVSREKKESFPLTVTSAQKNPTAFYLCASSIELQNEKLFFGSGTQLSVL.

The rearrangement links TRBV5-1 to TRBJ2-3; D gene unclear. This CDR3 has 14 amino acids. CDR1 is SGHRS and CDR2 is YFSETQ in the germline V gene. Trimming pared 5 bases from V and 1 base from J, leaving 11 bases between. CDR3 nucleotide sequence: TGCGCCAGCAGTGGGCGGAGAGGCACAGATACGCAGTATTTT. This sequence encodes CASSGRRGTDTQYF.

V gene TRBV5-1 combines with J gene TRBJ1-1; tentatively, D is TRBD1 (6 bases). The CDR3 is made up of 15 amino acids. Germline lookup yields CDR1 SGHRS and CDR2 YFSETQ. V dropped 3 bases and J dropped 1 base, with 13 bases sitting between them. This CDR3 reads CASSSPRGQNTEAFF. The CDR3 DNA sequence: TGCGCCAGCAGCTCCCCGCGGGGACAGAACACTGAAGCTTTCTTT.

V usage is TRBV19 and J usage is TRBJ1-4; D is uncertain. The CDR3 totals 14 residues. In germline, CDR1 is LNHDA, CDR2 SQIVND (reference sequence). Trimming removed 3 bases at V and 4 bases at J, with 9 bases between. CDR3 sequence (DNA): TGTGCCAGTAGTATGGTGCAGAATAATGAAAAACTGTTTTTT. This codes for CASSMVQNNEKLFF.

This clone was counted between two and nine times. The CDR3 DNA follows: TGTGCCAGCAGTTCCGGAGACAGGGGATCTCTGGGCACCGGGGAGCTGTTTTTT. Its protein is CASSSGDRGSLGTGELFF. The V and J genes are TRBV28 and TRBJ2-2, with 8 bases identical to TRBD1. Per the germline V gene, CDR1 is MDHEN and CDR2 is SYDVKM. V was pared by 4 bases and J by 4 bases, with 14 bases of the junction left unmatched. This CDR3 is built from 18 residues.

This clone was counted at least ten times. The chain links TRBV6-2 or TRBV6-3 to TRBJ1-2; D is undetermined. This CDR3 region has 12 residues. Germline-derived CDR1 and CDR2 are MNHEY and SVGEGT. Between the trimmed V and J ends, which lost 2 bases and 8 bases, there was a span of 9 bases. CDR3 DNA sequence: TGTGCCAGCAGTTACATCGGACGCGGCTACACCTTC. Its translation: CASSYIGRGYTF.

The V and J genes are TRBV5-1 and TRBJ1-2; D is uncertain. Looked up from germline, CDR1 is SGHRS and CDR2 is YFSETQ. This CDR3 region has 12 residues. Between the trimmed V and J ends, which lost 3 bases and 2 bases, there was a span of 5 bases. CDR3 protein: CASSSDNYGYTF. As DNA, the CDR3 is TGCGCCAGCAGCTCGGACAACTATGGCTACACCTTC.

J is TRBJ1-1 and V is TRBV27; possible D gene TRBD1, 6 bases. The V gene's germline CDR1 is MNHEY and CDR2 SMNVEV (reference sequence). V was pared by 2 bases and J by 0 bases, with 16 bases between. The CDR3 loop spans 17 amino acids. In DNA, the CDR3 is TGTGCCAGCAGTTTAAGGTGGGACACCCAATTGAACACTGAAGCTTTCTTT. It codes for CASSLRWDTQLNTEAFF.

The rearrangement uses TRBV6-1 and TRBJ1-1; D is perhaps TRBD1 (5 bases). This CDR3 contains 15 residues. CDR1 is MNHNS and CDR2 is SASEGT in the germline V gene. Trimming pared 5 bases from V and 11 bases from J, leaving 24 bases between. CDR3 bases: TGTGCCAGCAGTTTTGTTGACAGTTCTCTAAAGGGGGCTTTCTTT. It yields the protein CASSFVDSSLKGAFF.

CDR3 DNA sequence: TGTGCCAGCAGCCAAGCGGGGGAGGGGAGAGAGACCCAGTACTTC. Residues: CASSQAGEGRETQYF. V and J are TRBV4-2 and TRBJ2-5, with 7 bases lining up with TRBD2. V was clipped by 1 base and J by 4 bases; unmatched bases: 6. Germline values: CDR1 LGHNA, CDR2 YNFKEQ. This CDR3 has 15 residues.

The genes are TRBV6-5 and TRBJ1-1; 9 nucleotides line up with TRBD1. Germline V gives CDR1 MNHEY, CDR2 SVGAGI. The CDR3 is made up of 14 amino acids. V lost 6 bases to trimming and J lost 10 bases; unmatched junction nucleotides: 12. In nucleotides, the CDR3 is TGTGCCAGCAGGGCGCTTCCGGGACAGGGTACAGCTTTCTTT. Translated: CASRALPGQGTAFF.

The V and J genes are TRBV5-5 and TRBJ1-2; D uncertain. Germline V CDR1 and CDR2: SGHKS, YYEKEE (reference sequence). V was clipped by 1 base and J by 5 bases, with 15 bases between them. CDR3 length: 15 residues. The DNA for the CDR3 is TGTGCCAGCAGCTTGCGGGAGGGTTATGGGTATGGCTACACCTTC. Protein sequence: CASSLREGYGYGYTF.

The chain couples TRBV4-1 to TRBJ2-7, with no clear D. Trimming left V 3 bases short and J 3 bases short, with 3 bases between. Germline values: CDR1 MGHRA, CDR2 YSYEKL. The length of the CDR3 is 11 residues. CDR3 sequence (DNA): TGCGCCAGCAGCCACCGCTACGAGCAGTACTTC. This codes for CASSHRYEQYF.

The chain employs TRBV5-4 and TRBJ2-5; no firm D call. The CDR3 runs 14 residues. V shed 3 bases and J shed 0 bases, with 9 bases lying between them. Germline V CDR1 and CDR2: SGHNT, YYREEE (reference sequence). In nucleotides, the CDR3 is TGTGCCAGCAGCTCCCGGGCCCACCAAGAGACCCAGTACTTC. Translating gives CASSSRAHQETQYF. The full variable domain, with the rest looked up from reference TRBV5-4 and TRBJ2-5, is ETGVTQSPTHLIKTRGQQVTLRCSSQSGHNTVSWYQQALGQGPQFIFQYYREEENGRGNFPPRFSGLQFPNYSSELNVNALELDDSALYLCASSSRAHQETQYFGPGTRLLVL.

V usage is TRBV25-1 and J usage is TRBJ1-6, with TRBD1 matching over 9 bases. Germline V gene lookup returns CDR1 MGHDK and CDR2 SYGVNS. The CDR3 sequence is 14 residues long. V shed 6 bases and J 5 bases; nucleotides not matched to a gene: 2. CDR3 in DNA: TGTGCCAGCAGAAGACAGGGGGATAATTCACCCCTCCACTTT. Its protein is CASRRQGDNSPLHF.

V is TRBV5-1 and J is TRBJ1-1; no firm D call. This CDR3 has 13 residues. V lost 2 bases to trimming and J lost 1 base, with 6 bases between them. Germline V lookup: CDR1 SGHRS, CDR2 YFSETQ. CDR3 loop: CASSFQENTEAFF. In nucleotides, the CDR3 is TGCGCCAGCAGCTTTCAGGAGAACACTGAAGCTTTCTTT.